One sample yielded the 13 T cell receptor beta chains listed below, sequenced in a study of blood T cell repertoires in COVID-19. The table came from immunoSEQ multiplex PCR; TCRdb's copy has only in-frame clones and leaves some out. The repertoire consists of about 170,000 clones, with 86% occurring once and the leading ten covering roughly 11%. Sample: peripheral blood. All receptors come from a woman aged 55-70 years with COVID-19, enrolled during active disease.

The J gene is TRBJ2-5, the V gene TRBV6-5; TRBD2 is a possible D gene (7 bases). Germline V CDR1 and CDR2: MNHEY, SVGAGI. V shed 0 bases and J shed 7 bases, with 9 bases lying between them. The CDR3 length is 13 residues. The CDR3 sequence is CASSYSRGGTQYF. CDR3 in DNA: TGTGCCAGCAGTTACTCGAGGGGGGGGACCCAGTACTTC.

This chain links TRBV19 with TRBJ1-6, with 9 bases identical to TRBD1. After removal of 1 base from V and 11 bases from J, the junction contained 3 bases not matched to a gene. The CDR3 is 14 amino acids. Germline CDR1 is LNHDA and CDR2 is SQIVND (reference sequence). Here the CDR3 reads CASSIAGTGPPLHF. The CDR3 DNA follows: TGTGCCAGTAGTATAGCCGGGACAGGGCCACCCCTCCACTTT.

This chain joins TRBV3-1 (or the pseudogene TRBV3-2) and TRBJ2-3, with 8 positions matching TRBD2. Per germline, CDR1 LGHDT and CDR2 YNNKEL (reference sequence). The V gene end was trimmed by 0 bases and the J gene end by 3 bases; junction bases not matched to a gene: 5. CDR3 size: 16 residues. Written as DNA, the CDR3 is TGTGCCAGCAGCCAAGATTCGGCGGGAGGAACAGATACGCAGTATTTT. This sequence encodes CASSQDSAGGTDTQYF.

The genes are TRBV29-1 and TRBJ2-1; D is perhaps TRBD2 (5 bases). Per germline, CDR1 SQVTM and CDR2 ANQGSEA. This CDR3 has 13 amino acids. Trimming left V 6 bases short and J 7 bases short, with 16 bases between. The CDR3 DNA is TGCAGCGTGGAGCGGACCCTACGTAATGAGCAGTTCTTC. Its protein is CSVERTLRNEQFF.

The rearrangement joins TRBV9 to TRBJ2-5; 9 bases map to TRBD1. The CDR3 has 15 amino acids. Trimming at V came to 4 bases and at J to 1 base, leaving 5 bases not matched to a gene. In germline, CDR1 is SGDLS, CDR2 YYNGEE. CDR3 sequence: CASSQPGQGQETQYF. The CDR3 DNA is TGTGCCAGCAGCCAACCGGGACAGGGCCAAGAGACCCAGTACTTC.

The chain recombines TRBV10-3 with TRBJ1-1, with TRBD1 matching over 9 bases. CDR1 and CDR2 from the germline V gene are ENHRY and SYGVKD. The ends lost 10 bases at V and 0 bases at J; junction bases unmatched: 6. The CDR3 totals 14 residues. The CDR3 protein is CATAGQGMNTEAFF. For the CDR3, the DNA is TGTGCCACCGCGGGACAGGGAATGAACACTGAAGCTTTCTTT.

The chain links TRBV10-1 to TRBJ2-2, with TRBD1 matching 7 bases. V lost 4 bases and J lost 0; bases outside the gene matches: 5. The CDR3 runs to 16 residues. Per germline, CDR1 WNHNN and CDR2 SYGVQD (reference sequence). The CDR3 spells CASSAQGTANTGELFF. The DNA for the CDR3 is TGCGCCAGCAGTGCACAGGGGACAGCGAACACCGGGGAGCTGTTTTTT.

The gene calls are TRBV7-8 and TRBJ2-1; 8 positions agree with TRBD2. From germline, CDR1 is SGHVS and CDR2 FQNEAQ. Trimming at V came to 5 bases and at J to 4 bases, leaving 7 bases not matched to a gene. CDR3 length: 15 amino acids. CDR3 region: CASSPGTRGYNEQFF. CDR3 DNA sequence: TGTGCCAGCAGCCCCGGGACTAGGGGATACAATGAGCAGTTCTTC.

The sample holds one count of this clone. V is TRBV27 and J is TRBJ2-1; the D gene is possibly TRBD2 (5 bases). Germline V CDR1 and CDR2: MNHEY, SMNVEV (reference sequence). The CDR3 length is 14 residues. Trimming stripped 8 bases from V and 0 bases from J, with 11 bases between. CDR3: CASWSGSSYNEQFF. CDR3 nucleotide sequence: TGTGCCAGCTGGAGCGGTAGCTCCTACAATGAGCAGTTCTTC.

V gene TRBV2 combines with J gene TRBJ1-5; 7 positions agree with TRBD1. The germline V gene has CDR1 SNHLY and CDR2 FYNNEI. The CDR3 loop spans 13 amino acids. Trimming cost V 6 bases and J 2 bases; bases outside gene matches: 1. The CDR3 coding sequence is TGTGCCAGCAGAGGACAGGGCAATCAGCCCCAGCATTTT. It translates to CASRGQGNQPQHF.

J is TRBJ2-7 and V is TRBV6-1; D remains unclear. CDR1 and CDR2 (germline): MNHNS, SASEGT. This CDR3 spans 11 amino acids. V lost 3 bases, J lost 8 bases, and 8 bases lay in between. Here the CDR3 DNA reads TGTGCCAGCAGTGATACTGCAAAGCAGTACTTC. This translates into CASSDTAKQYF.

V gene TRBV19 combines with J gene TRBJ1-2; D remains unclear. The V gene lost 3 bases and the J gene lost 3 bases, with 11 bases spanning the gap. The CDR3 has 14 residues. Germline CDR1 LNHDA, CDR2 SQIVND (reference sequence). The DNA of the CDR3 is TGTGCCAGTAGTATTGCTATTACAGACTATGGCTACACCTTC. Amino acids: CASSIAITDYGYTF.

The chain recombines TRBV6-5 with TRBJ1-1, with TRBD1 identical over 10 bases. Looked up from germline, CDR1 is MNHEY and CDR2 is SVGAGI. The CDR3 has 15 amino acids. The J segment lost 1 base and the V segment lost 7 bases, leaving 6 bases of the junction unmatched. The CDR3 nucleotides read TGTGCCAGCATCCGGACAGGGGGGTCGAACACTGAAGCTTTCTTT. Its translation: CASIRTGGSNTEAFF.